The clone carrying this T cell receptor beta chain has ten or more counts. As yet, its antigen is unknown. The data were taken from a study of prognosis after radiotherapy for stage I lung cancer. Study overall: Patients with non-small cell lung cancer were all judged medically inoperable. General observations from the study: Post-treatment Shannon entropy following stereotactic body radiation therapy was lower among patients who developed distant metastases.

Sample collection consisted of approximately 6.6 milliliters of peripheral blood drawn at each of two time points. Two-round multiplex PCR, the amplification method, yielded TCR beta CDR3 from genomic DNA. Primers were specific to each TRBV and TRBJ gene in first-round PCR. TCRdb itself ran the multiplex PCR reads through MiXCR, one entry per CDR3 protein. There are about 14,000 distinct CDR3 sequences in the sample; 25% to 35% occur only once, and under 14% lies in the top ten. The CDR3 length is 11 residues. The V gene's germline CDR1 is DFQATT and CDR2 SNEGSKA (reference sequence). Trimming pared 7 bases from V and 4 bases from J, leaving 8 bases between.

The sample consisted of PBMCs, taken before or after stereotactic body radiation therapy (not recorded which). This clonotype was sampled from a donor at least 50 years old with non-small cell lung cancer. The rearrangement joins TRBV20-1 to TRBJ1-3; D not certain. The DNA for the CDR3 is TGCAGTGTGAGAGGGGGAAACACCATATATTTT. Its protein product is CSVRGGNTIYF.